This TCR beta chain is from a study of cytomegalovirus exposure and HLA in healthy donors. Whole-study results and caveats: Reportedly, HLA-A and HLA-B alleles of most subjects were accurately predicted from TCR beta. Later, an analysis found that common viral pathogens appeared to be linked with several of the most significant clusters. High sensitivity and specificity were reportedly achieved when the classifier diagnosed cytomegalovirus status. Sequencing likely produced, as an artifact, a cluster of highly shared sequence variants.

Regarding this clone: The antigen is not known.

The PCR had 60 Vbeta and 13 Jbeta primers. Repertoires were generated with immunoSEQ multiplex PCR, while TCRdb's copy carries only in-frame clones and drops some. The repertoire has 85,000 to 130,000 clones, around 80% of them found once; the top ten carry 1.2%. Source material: PBMCs. The clonotype comes from a young woman in good health and CMV-seronegative.

The CDR3 region is CASRDRLQEEAFF. The CDR3 DNA is TGCGCCAGCAGGGACAGGCTACAAGAAGAAGCTTTCTTT. The chain carries TRBV10-2 and TRBJ1-1, with 7 nucleotides matching TRBD1. This CDR3 is built from 13 residues. V was clipped by 6 bases and J by 8 bases; unmatched bases: 9. CDR1 WSHSY and CDR2 SAAADI come from the germline V gene.